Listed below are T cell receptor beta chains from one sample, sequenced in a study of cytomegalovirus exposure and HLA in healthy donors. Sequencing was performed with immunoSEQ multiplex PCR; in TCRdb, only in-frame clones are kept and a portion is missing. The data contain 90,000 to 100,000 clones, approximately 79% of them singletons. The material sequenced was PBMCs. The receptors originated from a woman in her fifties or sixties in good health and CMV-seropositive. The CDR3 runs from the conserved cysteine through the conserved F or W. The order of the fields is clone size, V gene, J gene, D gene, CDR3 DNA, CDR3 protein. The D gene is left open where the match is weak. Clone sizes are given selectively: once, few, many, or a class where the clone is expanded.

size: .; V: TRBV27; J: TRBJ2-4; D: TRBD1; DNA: TGTGCCAGCAGTTTATTGACAGGGGGGGGCCCCAAAAACATTCAGTACTTC; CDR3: CASSLLTGGGPKNIQYF
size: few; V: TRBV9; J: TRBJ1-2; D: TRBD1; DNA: TGTGCCAGCAGCGTAGTTGACAGGGGGGGTGGCTACACCTTC; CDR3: CASSVVDRGGGYTF
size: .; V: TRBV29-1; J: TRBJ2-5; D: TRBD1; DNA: TGCAGCGTTGAAGGGACAGGGGGCGCGGGGCAAGAGACCCAGTACTTC; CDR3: CSVEGTGGAGQETQYF
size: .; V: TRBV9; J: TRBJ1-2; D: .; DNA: TGTGCCAGCAGCCCCAACTGGAGTACCTATGGCTACACCTTC; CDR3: CASSPNWSTYGYTF
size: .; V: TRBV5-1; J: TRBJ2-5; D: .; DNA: TGCGCCAGCAGCTTGGGAAGCGGGTGGGAGACCCAGTACTTC; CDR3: CASSLGSGWETQYF
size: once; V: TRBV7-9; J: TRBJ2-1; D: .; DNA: TGTGCCAGCAGCTTAGAACTTGTGGGAGGCGAGCAGTTCTTC; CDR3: CASSLELVGGEQFF
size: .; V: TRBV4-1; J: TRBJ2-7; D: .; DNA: TGCGCCAGCAGCCAAGAGGGAGCAACGGCTCTCTACGAGCAGTACTTC; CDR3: CASSQEGATALYEQYF
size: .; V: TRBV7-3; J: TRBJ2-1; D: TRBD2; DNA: TGTGCCAGCAGCAGCGGGGGCGGCTCCTACAATGAGCAGTTCTTC; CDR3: CASSSGGGSYNEQFF
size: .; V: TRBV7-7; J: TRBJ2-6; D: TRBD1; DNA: TGTGCTAGCAGCTCCGGGACAGGGACTGGGGCCAACGTCCTGACTTTC; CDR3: CASSSGTGTGANVLTF
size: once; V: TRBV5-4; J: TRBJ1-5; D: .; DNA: TGTGCCAGCAGCTTATCGAACAGGTCGTTTAACGATCAGCCCCAGCATTTT; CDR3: CASSLSNRSFNDQPQHF
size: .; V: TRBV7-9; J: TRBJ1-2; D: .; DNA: TGTGCCAGCAGCTACGGTGACTATGGCTACACCTTC; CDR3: CASSYGDYGYTF
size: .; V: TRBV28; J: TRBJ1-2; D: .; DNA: TGTGCCAGCAATGGAGGGGTGGATGGCTACACCTTC; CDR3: CASNGGVDGYTF
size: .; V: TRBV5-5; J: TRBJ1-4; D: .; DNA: TGTGCCAGCAGCTTGGTCCCCGGGGGAGGTGAAAAACTGTTTTTT; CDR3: CASSLVPGGGEKLFF
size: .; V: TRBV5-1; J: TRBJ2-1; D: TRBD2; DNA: TGCGCCAGCAGCTTGGCCCTAGCGGGAGGCCGATACAGCTCCTACAATGAGCAGTTCTTC; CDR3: CASSLALAGGRYSSYNEQFF
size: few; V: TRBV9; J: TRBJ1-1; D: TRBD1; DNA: TGTGCCAGCAGCGGACGACAGGGGATTGGCACTGAAGCTTTCTTT; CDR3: CASSGRQGIGTEAFF
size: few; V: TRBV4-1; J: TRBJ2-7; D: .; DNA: TGCGCCAGCAGCCAAGGTCGTACAGGGTTTCTTTCCGAGCAGTACTTC; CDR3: CASSQGRTGFLSEQYF
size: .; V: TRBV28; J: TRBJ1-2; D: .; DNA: TGTGCCAGCACCTCGGGACATTTCGACTATGGCTACACCTTC; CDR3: CASTSGHFDYGYTF
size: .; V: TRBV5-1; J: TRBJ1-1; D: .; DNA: TGCGCCAGCAGCGCCTCCGGGGAAACTGAAGCTTTCTTT; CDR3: CASSASGETEAFF
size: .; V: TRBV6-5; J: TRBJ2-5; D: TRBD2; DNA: TGTGCCAGCAGGAGACTAGCGGGAGGTCAAGAGACCCAGTACTTC; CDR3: CASRRLAGGQETQYF
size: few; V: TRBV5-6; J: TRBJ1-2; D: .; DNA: TGTGCCAGCAGCTTGATCGGGAGGAGCCGCTATGGCTACACCTTC; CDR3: CASSLIGRSRYGYTF
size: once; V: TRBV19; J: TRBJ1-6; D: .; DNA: TGTGCCAGTATGGACACACTCAATTCACCCCTCCACTTT; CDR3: CASMDTLNSPLHF
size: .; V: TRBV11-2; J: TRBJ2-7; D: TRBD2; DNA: TGTGCCAGCAGCTTAGGACTAGCGGCCACCTACGAGCAGTACTTC; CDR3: CASSLGLAATYEQYF
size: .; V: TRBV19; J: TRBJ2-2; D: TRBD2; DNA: TGTGCCAGTGCTAGCGGGAGTCGTATCGGGGAGCTGTTTTTT; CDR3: CASASGSRIGELFF
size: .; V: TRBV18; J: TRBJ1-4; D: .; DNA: TGTGCCAGCTCACCTATAGGGGATGAAAAACTGTTTTTT; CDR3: CASSPIGDEKLFF
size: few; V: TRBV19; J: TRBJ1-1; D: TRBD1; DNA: TGTGCCAGTATAGGGACAGGGGTTTGGGTGATTGAAGCTTTCTTT; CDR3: CASIGTGVWVIEAFF
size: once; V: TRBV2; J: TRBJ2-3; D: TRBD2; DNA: TGTGCCAGCAGTTCCGAAGCGGGGACCCGCACAGATACGCAGTATTTT; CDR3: CASSSEAGTRTDTQYF
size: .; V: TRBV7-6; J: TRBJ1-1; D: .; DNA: TGTGCCAGCAGCCCCCAGGCGGGGGGGAACACTGAAGCTTTCTTT; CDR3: CASSPQAGGNTEAFF
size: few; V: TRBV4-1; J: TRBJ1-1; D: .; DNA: TGCGCCAGCAGCCTTTACAAGAACACTGAAGCTTTCTTT; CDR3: CASSLYKNTEAFF
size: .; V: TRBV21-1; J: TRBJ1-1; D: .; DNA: TGTGCCAGCAGCAACACTATCTGGCACCCGAACACTGAAGCTTTCTTT; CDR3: CASSNTIWHPNTEAFF
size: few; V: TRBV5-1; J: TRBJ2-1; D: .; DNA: TGCGCCAGCAGCGGCGGGACTGGGTACAATGAGCAGTTCTTC; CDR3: CASSGGTGYNEQFF
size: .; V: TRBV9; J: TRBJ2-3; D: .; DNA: TGTGCCAGCAGCGTTGAGCGGAAAAAGGCAGATACGCAGTATTTT; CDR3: CASSVERKKADTQYF
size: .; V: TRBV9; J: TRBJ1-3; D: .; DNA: TGTGCCAGCAGCGGAACAGTCAGCTCTGGAAACACCATATATTTT; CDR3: CASSGTVSSGNTIYF
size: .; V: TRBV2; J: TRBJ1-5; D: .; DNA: TGTGCCAGCAATGGGGGGGAGGTTCAGCCCCAGCATTTT; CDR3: CASNGGEVQPQHF
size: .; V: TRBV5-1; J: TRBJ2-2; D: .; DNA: TGCGCCAGCAGCTTGGCGGCAGGGTGGACCGGGGAGCTGTTTTTT; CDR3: CASSLAAGWTGELFF
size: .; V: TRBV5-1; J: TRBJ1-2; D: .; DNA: TGCGCCAGCAGCTTGGGGGGAGCTAACTATGGCTACACCTTC; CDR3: CASSLGGANYGYTF
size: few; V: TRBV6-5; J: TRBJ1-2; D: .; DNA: TGTGCCAGCAGTTCTGGGGGGGGCTATGGCTACACCTTC; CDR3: CASSSGGGYGYTF
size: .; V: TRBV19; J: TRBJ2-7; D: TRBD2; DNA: TGTGCCAGTAGCAGGACTAGCGGCTCCTACGAGCAGTACTTC; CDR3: CASSRTSGSYEQYF
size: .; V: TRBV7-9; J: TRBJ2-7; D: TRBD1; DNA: TGTGCCAGCAGCGTCTATGGGACAGAAGACGAGCAGTACTTC; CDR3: CASSVYGTEDEQYF
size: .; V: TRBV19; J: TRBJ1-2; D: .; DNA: TGTGCCAGTAGTACCCGGCGTGTGGCCCTAACGGGTGGCTACACCTTC; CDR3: CASSTRRVALTGGYTF
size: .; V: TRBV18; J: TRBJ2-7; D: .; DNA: TGTGCCAGCTCACCCGGGACATTCTACGAGCAGTACTTC; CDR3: CASSPGTFYEQYF
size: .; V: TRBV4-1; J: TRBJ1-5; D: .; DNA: TGCGCCAGCAGCCAAGGGGGGGGCCCAGGGCTCGGTCAGCCCCAGCATTTT; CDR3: CASSQGGGPGLGQPQHF
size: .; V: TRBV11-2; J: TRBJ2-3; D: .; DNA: TGTGCCAGCAGCCGTAAAAACACAGATACGCAGTATTTT; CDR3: CASSRKNTDTQYF
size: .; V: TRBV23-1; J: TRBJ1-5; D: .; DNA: TGCGCCAGCAGTCGGGCAGACCTAAGGCCCCAGCATTTT; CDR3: CASSRADLRPQHF
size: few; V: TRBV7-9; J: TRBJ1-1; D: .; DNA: TGTGCCAGCAGCTTAGGAGGGTCCGTTACTGAAGCTTTCTTT; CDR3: CASSLGGSVTEAFF
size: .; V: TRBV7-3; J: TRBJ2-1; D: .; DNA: TGTGCCAGCAGCCCCTCCGGGGGTTACTCCTACAATGAGCAGTTCTTC; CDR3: CASSPSGGYSYNEQFF
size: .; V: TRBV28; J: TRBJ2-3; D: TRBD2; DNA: TGTGCCAGCCAAGACCCGGGGGGATCAGCAGATACGCAGTATTTT; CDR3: CASQDPGGSADTQYF
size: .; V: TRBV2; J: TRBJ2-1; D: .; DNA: TGTGCCAGCAGTGAACAGCGTAGCGTGAATGAGCAGTTCTTC; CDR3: CASSEQRSVNEQFF
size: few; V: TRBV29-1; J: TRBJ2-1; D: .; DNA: TGCAGCCAGAAGAATGAGCAGTTCTTC; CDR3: CSQKNEQFF
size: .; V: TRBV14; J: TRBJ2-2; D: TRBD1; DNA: TGTGCCAGCAGCCCCCTACAGACAGGGGCCGGGGAGCTGTTTTTT; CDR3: CASSPLQTGAGELFF
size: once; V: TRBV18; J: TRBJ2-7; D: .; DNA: TGTGCCAGCACGACAGCGCCCTACGAGCAGTACTTC; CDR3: CASTTAPYEQYF
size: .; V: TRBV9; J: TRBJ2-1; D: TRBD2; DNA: TGTGCCAGCAGCGTAGCTAGCGGGAGAGGGAATGAGCAGTTCTTC; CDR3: CASSVASGRGNEQFF
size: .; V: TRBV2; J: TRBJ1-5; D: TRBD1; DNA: TGTGCCAGCAGTGAACAGGGGGTACGGCAGCCCCAGCATTTT; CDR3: CASSEQGVRQPQHF
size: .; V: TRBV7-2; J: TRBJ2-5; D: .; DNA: TGTGCCAGCAGCTCCGTCAGGGGATACCAAGAGACCCAGTACTTC; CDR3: CASSSVRGYQETQYF
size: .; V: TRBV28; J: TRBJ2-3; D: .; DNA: TGTGCCAGCAGTTTATGGGGGGCTGGCACAGATACGCAGTATTTT; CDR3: CASSLWGAGTDTQYF
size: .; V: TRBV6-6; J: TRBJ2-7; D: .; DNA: TGTGCCAGCAGTTACTTGGGGGCGTACGAGCAGTACTTC; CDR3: CASSYLGAYEQYF
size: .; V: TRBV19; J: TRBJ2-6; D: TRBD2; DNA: TGTGCCAGTAGTCGAGGGAGGGGCTCCGGGGCCAACGTCCTGACTTTC; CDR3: CASSRGRGSGANVLTF
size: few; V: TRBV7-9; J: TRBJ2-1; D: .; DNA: TGTGCCAGCAGCTTATCCCATAGCTCCTACAATGAGCAGTTCTTC; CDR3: CASSLSHSSYNEQFF
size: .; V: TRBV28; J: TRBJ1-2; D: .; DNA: TGTGCCAGCAGTTCCCTTGCGCCCCTATCTGCGGATGGCTACACCTTC; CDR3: CASSSLAPLSADGYTF
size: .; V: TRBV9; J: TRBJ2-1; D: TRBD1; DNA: TGTGCCAGCAGCTCCTTATTAGGGACAGGGGTTTCCTACAATGAGCAGTTCTTC; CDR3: CASSSLLGTGVSYNEQFF
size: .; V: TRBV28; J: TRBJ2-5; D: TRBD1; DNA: TGTGCCAGCACCCAGGGACAGCTCAGAAAGGAGACCCAGTACTTC; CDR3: CASTQGQLRKETQYF